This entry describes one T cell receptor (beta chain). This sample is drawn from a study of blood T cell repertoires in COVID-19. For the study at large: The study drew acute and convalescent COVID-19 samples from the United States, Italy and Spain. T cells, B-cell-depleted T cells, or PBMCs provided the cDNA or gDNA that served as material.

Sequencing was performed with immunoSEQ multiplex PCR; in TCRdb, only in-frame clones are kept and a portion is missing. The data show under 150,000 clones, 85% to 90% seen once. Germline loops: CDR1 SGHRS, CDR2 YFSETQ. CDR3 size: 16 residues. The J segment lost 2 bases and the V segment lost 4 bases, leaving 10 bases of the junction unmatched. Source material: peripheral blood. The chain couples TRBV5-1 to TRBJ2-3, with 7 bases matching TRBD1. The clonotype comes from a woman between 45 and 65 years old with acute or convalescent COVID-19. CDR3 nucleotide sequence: TGCGCCAGCAGCGCTGGGACAGCAAAATCCACAGATACGCAGTATTTT. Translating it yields CASSAGTAKSTDTQYF.